The entry that follows covers one TCR beta chain sequence. This record belongs to a study of OX40 agonist ivuxolimab in advanced cancers. The CDR3 contains 15 residues. The germline gives CDR1 MRHNA, CDR2 SNTAGT. V was shortened by 7 bases and J by 5 bases, with 21 bases between the two germline ends. Assay used: immunoSEQ multiplex PCR; TCRdb lists only in-frame clones, some missing. The sample includes tens of thousands of clones, around 90% of them seen just once. The genes are TRBV6-4 and TRBJ2-7; TRBD2 is a possible D gene (5 bases). The source of this sequence is an adult with an advanced solid tumor such as melanoma, head and neck, liver or kidney cancer. Here the sequenced sample was CD4+ or CD8+ T cells sorted from blood, taken in a trial of the OX40 agonist ivuxolimab. CDR3 coding DNA: TGTGCCAGCATCATTCGAGGGATGGGGATGAACGAGCAGTACTTC. The encoded protein is CASIIRGMGMNEQYF.